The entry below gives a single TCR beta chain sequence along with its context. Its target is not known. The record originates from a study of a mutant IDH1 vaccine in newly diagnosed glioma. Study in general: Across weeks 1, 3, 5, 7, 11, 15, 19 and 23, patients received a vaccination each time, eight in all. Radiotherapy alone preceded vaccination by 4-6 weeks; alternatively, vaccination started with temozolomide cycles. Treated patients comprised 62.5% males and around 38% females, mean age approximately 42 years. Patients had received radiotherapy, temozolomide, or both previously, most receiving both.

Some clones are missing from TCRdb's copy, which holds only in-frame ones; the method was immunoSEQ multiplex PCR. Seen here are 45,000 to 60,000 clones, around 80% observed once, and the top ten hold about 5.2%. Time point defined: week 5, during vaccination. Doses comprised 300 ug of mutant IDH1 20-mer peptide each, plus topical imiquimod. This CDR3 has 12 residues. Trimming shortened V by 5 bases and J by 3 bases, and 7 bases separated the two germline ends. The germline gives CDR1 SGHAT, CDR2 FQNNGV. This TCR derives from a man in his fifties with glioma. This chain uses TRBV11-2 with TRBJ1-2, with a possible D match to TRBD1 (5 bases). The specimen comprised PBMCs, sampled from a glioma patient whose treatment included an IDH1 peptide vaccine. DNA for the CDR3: TGTGCCAGCAGCCGGGACCACTATGGCTACACCTTC. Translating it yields CASSRDHYGYTF.